Listed below are T cell receptor beta chains from one sample, sequenced in a study of neurological immune-mediated disorders. One entry per CDR3 protein, called by TCRdb with MiXCR from the 5' RACE reads. Here the sample spans under 40,000 distinct CDR3 sequences, roughly an eighth being singletons. Sequencing was carried out using PBMCs. These receptors originate from a woman aged 45 to 65 with HTLV-1-associated myelopathy (HAM/TSP). CDR3s include the opening cysteine and the closing phenylalanine or tryptophan. The order of the fields is V gene, D gene, J gene, CDR3 protein. A D gene is named only where the DNA matches it firmly.

>TRBV2|-|TRBJ1-1
CASMAGEAFF
>TRBV5-1|TRBD2|TRBJ2-3
CASRGLPSTDTQYF
>TRBV29-1|TRBD1|TRBJ2-3
CSVGQGKTDTQYF
>TRBV20-1|TRBD1|TRBJ1-6
CSARETGFRGPLHF
>TRBV20-1|-|TRBJ1-1
CGGRRNTEAFF
>TRBV14|-|TRBJ1-1
CASSQELNTEAFF
>TRBV9|-|TRBJ1-1
CASSVVAGAGSMNTEAFF
>TRBV3-1|-|TRBJ1-5
CASSSDGGGNQPQHF
>TRBV20-1|-|TRBJ1-2
CSASDRLRGSEYGYTF
>TRBV5-1|-|TRBJ1-1
CASSLDPENTEAFF
>TRBV6-5|TRBD1|TRBJ1-2
CASSYGQGARGYTF
>TRBV29-1|-|TRBJ2-6
CSVEGRNLAPGANVLTF
>TRBV3-1|TRBD2|TRBJ2-5
CASSQFGTGGGDKETQYF
>TRBV24-1|-|TRBJ2-1
CATSDRGAGASYNEQFF
>TRBV14|-|TRBJ2-7
CASSQAGSSYEQYF
>TRBV7-2|-|TRBJ1-3
CASSLAQVSGNTIYF
>TRBV7-8|-|TRBJ1-4
CASSHLVTRGGEKLFF
>TRBV7-2|TRBD1|TRBJ2-2
CASSLNARGIGELFF
>TRBV7-2|-|TRBJ1-5
CASSSTGGRVNQPQHF
>TRBV7-2|TRBD2|TRBJ2-2
CASSPRGVAGRGELFF
>TRBV11-2|TRBD1|TRBJ1-2
CASSPGGLVYGYTF
>TRBV14|-|TRBJ2-3
CASSQDFRRPDTQYF
>TRBV4-2|-|TRBJ2-2
CASSPIQGFEGTGELFF
>TRBV4-3|-|TRBJ2-5
CASIQDIRQVGLETQYF
>TRBV28|TRBD1|TRBJ1-1
CAIRLNRGTEAFF
>TRBV20-1|-|TRBJ2-2
CSASGTAGELLF
>TRBV2|-|TRBJ1-5
CASSEQGAHQPQHF
>TRBV7-2|TRBD2|TRBJ2-3
CASSFQAGASTDTQYF
>TRBV20-1|-|TRBJ2-1
CSAPSGPILYNEQFF
>TRBV12-3/TRBV12-4|TRBD1|TRBJ2-5
CASSLVPTGGVVETQYF
>TRBV7-2|-|TRBJ1-2
CASSPRGNYGYTF